This TCR beta chain derives from a study of regulatory T cells in long-lasting Graves disease. Overall study results and limits: There was favoring of TRBV28, TRBJ1-2 and TRBJ2-5 in persistent disease.

On this clonotype: What it binds is unknown.

Described time point: newly diagnosed GD, antithyroid drugs for less than 3 months. Preparation of the TCR library used RNA extracted from PBMCs. Diagnosis followed American Thyroid Association guidelines for Graves' disease. Roughly 9.3 milliliters of peripheral blood were taken and placed in EDTA tubes. CDR3 size: 15 residues. CDR1 and CDR2 from the germline V gene are DFQATT and SNEGSKA (reference sequence). J was trimmed by 9 bases and V by 0 bases; bases with no gene match: 6. For TCR beta, libraries came from iRepertoire HTBI primers and Arm-PCR of CDR3 regions. Under the authors' procedure: Identification of gene segments yielded more than 55 TRBV and 13 to 15 TRBJ across samples. TCRdb fed the multiplex PCR reads into MiXCR, producing one record per CDR3 protein. These V and J calls originate from TCRdb's pipeline instead of the authors' own analysis. The profile shows 300,000 to 400,000 distinct CDR3 sequences, about a sixth of them singletons.

Sequencing used peripheral blood mononuclear cells (PBMCs), obtained at new diagnosis, from a patient treated with antithyroid drugs. This clonotype was obtained from a female donor with Graves disease. The V call is TRBV20-1, the J call TRBJ2-1, with 12 bases lining up with TRBD2. CDR3 region: CSARETSGSKVEQFF. In nucleotides, the CDR3 is TGCAGTGCTAGAGAGACTAGCGGGAGTAAGGTTGAGCAGTTCTTC.